These 5 T cell receptor beta chains were all obtained from the same sample, sequenced in a study of cytomegalovirus exposure and HLA in healthy donors. TCRdb keeps only in-frame clones here, not all; method: immunoSEQ multiplex PCR. This sample has some 76,000 clones, with nearly 95% found just once. The sample comprised PBMCs. The source of these receptors is a woman aged 18-29 years in good health and CMV-seronegative.

CDR3 coding DNA: TGTGCCAGTAGTACCTCAGGGGGGTCCTACGAGCAGTACTTC. Protein product: CASSTSGGSYEQYF. The V gene is TRBV19, the J gene TRBJ2-7; weak D call: TRBD1 (7 bases). The germline CDR1 and CDR2 sequences are LNHDA and SQIVND (reference sequence). With 4 bases removed from V and 1 base from J, the gap between germline ends came to 11 bases. This CDR3 spans 14 amino acids.

The J gene is TRBJ2-1, the V gene TRBV4-1; 12 nucleotides agree with TRBD2. Germline loops: CDR1 MGHRA, CDR2 YSYEKL. This CDR3 spans 14 amino acids. V shed 4 bases and J 6 bases; nucleotides not matched to a gene: 1. The CDR3: CASSPLAGGNEQFF. The CDR3 bases are TGCGCCAGCAGCCCACTAGCGGGAGGCAATGAGCAGTTCTTC.

This clone was seen a handful of times. This sequence joins TRBV27 and TRBJ1-5, with unresolved D. The CDR3 consists of 13 residues. Germline V gene data show CDR1 as MNHEY and CDR2 as SMNVEV (reference sequence). Trimming took 4 bases from V and 9 from J, leaving 13 bases between them. The CDR3: CASSSGRGRPQHF. CDR3 nucleotides: TGTGCCAGCAGTTCCGGCCGCGGTCGGCCCCAGCATTTT.

The J gene is TRBJ1-5, the V gene TRBV5-6; D is possibly TRBD1 (5 bases). Deletions cut 0 bases from V and 10 bases from J, with 14 bases between. The CDR3 contains 14 residues. CDR1 and CDR2 (germline): SGHDT, YYEEEE. CDR3 loop: CASSLGRSREPQHF. The DNA for the CDR3 is TGTGCCAGCAGCTTGGGGCGGTCCAGGGAACCCCAGCATTTT.

V and J are TRBV6-4 and TRBJ2-6; D gene unclear. The CDR3 length is 16 residues. The V end lost 2 bases, the J end lost 1 base, and 9 bases lay between the germline ends. Germline V CDR1 and CDR2: MRHNA, SNTAGT. CDR3 coding DNA: TGTGCCAGCAGTGACGGAGCCTTTTCTGGGGCCAACGTCCTGACTTTC. Translating it yields CASSDGAFSGANVLTF.